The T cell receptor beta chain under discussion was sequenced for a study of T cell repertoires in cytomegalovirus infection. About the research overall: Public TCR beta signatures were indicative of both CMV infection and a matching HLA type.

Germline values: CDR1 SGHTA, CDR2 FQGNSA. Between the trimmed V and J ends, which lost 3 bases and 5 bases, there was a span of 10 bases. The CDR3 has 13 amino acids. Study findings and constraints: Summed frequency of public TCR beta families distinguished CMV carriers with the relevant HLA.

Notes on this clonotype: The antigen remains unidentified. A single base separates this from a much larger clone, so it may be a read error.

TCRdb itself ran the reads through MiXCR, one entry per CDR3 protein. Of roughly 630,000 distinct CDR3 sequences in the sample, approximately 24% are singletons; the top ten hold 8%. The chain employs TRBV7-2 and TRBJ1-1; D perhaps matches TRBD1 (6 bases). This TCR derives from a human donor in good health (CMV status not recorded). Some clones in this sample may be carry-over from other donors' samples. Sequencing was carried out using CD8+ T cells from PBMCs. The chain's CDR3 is CTSSFQGITEAFF. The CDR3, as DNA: TGTACCAGCAGCTTTCAGGGGATTACTGAAGCTTTCTTT. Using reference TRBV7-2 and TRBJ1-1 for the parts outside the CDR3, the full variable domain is GAGVSQSPSNKVTEKGKDVELRCDPISGHTALYWYRQSLGQGLEFLIYFQGNSAPDKSGLPSDRFSAERTGGSVSTLTIQRTQQEDSAVYLCTSSFQGITEAFFGQGTRLTVV.